This T cell receptor (beta chain) derives from a study of cytomegalovirus exposure and HLA in healthy donors. Study findings and constraints: Rarity characterized most TCR sequences, yet some public TCRs appeared in many donors. The study labeled 150 to 200 TCR beta chains cytomegalovirus-associated.

On this clone itself: Its matching antigen is unknown.

J lost 3 bases, V lost 4 bases, and 9 bases had no gene match. Germline CDR1 MGHRA, CDR2 YSYEKL. The CDR3 spans 15 residues. The PCR was carried out with 60 Vbeta primers and 13 Jbeta primers. Here immunoSEQ multiplex PCR was the method, and the copy in TCRdb shows in-frame clones only, minus some. This table lists over 150,000 clones. This chain links TRBV4-1 with TRBJ2-7, with 7 bases matching TRBD2. The receptor comes from a boy aged 10-17 years in good health and CMV-seronegative. The specimen sequenced was PBMCs. The CDR3 DNA sequence: TGCGCCAGCAGCCTGGGTGGGACTACGAGCTACGAGCAGTACTTC. Residues: CASSLGGTTSYEQYF.